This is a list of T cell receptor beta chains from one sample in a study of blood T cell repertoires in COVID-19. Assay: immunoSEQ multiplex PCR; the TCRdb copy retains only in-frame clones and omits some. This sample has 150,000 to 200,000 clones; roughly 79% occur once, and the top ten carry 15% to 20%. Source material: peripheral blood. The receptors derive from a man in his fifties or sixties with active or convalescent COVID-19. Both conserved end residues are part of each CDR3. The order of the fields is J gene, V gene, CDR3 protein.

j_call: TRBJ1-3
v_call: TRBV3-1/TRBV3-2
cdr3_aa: CASSFDRGASGNTIYF

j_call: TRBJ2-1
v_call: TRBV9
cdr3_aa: CASSARETYNEQFF

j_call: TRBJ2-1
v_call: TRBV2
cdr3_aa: CASQGLLGDEQFF

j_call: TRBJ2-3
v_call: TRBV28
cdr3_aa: CASRGGLAGGSTDTQYF

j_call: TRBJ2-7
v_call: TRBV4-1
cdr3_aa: CASSWTSGSLADYEQYF

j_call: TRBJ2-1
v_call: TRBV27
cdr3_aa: CASRKSGGTAYNEQFF

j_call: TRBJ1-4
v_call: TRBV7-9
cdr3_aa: CASSSREANEKLFF

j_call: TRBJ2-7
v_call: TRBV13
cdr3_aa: CASSLKLGDSLYEQYF

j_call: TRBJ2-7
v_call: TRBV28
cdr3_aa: CASSFLDRFARDEQYF

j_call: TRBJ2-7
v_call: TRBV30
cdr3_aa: CAWSVNRGATSYEQYF

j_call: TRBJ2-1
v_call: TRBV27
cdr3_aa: CASSFRGEVYEQFF

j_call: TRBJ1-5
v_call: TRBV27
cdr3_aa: CASSAQGASAYQPQHF

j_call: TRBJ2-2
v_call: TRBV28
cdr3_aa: CASSRTGELFF

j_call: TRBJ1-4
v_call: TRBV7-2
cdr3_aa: CASSVRVGANEKLFF

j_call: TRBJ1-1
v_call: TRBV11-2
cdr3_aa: CASSWRPGQANTEAFF

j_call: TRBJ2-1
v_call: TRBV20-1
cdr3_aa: CSASGALAGARNEQFF

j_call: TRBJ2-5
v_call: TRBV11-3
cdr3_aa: CASSLAPQETQYF

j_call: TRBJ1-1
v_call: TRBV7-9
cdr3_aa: CASSLDGEAFF

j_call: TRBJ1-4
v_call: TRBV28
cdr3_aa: CASRRPREKLFF

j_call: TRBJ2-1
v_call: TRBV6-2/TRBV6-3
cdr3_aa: CASSYVGRASDEQFF

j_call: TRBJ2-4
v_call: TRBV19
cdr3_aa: CASSMSLGRAADIQYF

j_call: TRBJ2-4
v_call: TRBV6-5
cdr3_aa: CARDWGGDIQYF

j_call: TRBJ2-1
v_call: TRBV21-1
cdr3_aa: CASSRRDGSYNEQFF

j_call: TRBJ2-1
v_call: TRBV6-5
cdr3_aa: CASSYPMPGGYNEQFF

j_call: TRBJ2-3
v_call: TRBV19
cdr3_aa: CASSIAAGVDTQYF

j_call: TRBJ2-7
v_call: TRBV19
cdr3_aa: CASTRQAGYYEQYF

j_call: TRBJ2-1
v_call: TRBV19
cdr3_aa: CATGSTGGTYNEQFF

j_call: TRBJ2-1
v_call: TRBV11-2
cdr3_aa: CASSFSGTGYNEQFF

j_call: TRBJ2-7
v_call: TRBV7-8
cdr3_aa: CASSPRTSGAYEQYF

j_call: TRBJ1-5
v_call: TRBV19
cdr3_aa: CASSPTGGVVNQPQHF

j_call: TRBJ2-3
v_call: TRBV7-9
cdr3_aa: CASSLSGGLAGGTDTQYF

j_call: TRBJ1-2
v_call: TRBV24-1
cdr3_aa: CATSNRGAHGYTF

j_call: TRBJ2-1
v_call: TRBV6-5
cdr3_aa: CASSYRGGGSNEQFF

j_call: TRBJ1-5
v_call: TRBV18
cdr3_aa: CASSTGPNQPQHF

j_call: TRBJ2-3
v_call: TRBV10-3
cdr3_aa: CAIGAADTQYF

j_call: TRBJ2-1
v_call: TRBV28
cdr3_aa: CASSLGTTTLVGYNEQFF

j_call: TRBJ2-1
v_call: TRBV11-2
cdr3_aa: CASSLSGRIQNEQFF

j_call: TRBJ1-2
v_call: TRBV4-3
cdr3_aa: CASSQDRTEWGYTF

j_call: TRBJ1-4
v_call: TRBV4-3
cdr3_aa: CASSQDSGNREKLFF

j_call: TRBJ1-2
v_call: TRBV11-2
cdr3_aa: CASGGSNYGYTF

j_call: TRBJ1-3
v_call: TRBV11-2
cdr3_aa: CASSLGPRLSGNTIYF

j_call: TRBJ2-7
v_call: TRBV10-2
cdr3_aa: CASSPRTQERYEQYF

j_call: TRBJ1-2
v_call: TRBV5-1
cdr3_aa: CASSDTTYYGYTF

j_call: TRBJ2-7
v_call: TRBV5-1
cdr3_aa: CASRVAGLASSEQYF

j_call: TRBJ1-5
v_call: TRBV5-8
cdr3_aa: CASSLRTLNQPQHF

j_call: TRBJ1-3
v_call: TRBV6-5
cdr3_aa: CATRDTSGNTIYF

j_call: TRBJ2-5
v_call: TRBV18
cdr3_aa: CASSPQLGAWETQYF

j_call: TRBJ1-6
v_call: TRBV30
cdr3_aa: CASTNRVDSPLHF

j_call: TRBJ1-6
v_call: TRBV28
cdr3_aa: CASSTLRGTPLHF

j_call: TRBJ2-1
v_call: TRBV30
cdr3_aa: CAWIGAAPFLEQFF

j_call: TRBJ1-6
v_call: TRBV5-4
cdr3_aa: CASRLGRNSPLHF

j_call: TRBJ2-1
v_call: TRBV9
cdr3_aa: CASSPGHRETNEQFF

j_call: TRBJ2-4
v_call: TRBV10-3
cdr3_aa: CAIRDRAIGIQYF

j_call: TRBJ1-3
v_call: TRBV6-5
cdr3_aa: CASEMGQGARNTIYF

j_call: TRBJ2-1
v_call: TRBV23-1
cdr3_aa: CASSQSFGLWDSLVGEQFF

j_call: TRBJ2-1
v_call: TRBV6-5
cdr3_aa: CASSRTGWDEQFF

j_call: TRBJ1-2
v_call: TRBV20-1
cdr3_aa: CSARDTRGYTF

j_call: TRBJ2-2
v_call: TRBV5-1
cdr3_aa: CASSTGLAGGPANTGELFF

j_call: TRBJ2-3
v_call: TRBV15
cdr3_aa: CATSREQGAPDTQYF

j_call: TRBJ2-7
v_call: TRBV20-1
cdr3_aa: CSAAPAYEQYF